These 29 T cell receptor beta chains were sequenced from one sample in a study of PD-1 blockade in classical Hodgkin lymphoma. Time point given: cycle 4 day 1 (C4D1), after 6 weeks of nivolumab. Each patient relapsed following autologous stem cell transplantation, and prior brentuximab vedotin exposure differed. The assay was immunoSEQ multiplex PCR, and TCRdb's table has in-frame clones only and misses some. The table has tens of thousands of clones, 60% to 80% seen once. The starting material was peripheral blood mononuclear cells (PBMCs), obtained before the fourth cycle of nivolumab. These receptors were taken from a human donor with classical Hodgkin lymphoma.

This chain connects TRBV5-1 to TRBJ2-5, with TRBD1 matching over 12 bases. From germline, CDR1 is SGHRS and CDR2 YFSETQ. The V gene end was trimmed by 2 bases and the J gene end by 5 bases; junction bases not matched to a gene: 7. The CDR3 length is 16 residues. The CDR3 is CASSFGGTGGSETQYF. Written as DNA, the CDR3 is TGCGCCAGCAGCTTTGGTGGGACAGGGGGCTCGGAGACCCAGTACTTC.

This clone came up a few times. The chain has TRBV18 and TRBJ2-6, with D uncertain. The CDR3 contains 16 residues. In germline, CDR1 is KGHSH, CDR2 LQKENI. V was trimmed by 2 bases and J by 4 bases, leaving 12 bases between them. Here the CDR3 DNA reads TGTGCCAGCTCACCAGAAGGTCCTCTGGGGGCCAACGTCCTGACTTTC. Translation gives CASSPEGPLGANVLTF.

This clone has just one count. This sequence joins TRBV10-3 and TRBJ2-2; 8 positions match TRBD1. The V gene's germline CDR1 is ENHRY and CDR2 SYGVKD. J lost 1 base, V lost 10 bases, and 5 bases had no gene match. The CDR3 runs to 14 residues. The DNA for the CDR3 is TGTGCCAGCACCGGGACAGGGAACACCGGGGAGCTGTTTTTT. Its translation is CASTGTGNTGELFF.

This clone has just a few counts. The V and J genes are TRBV9 and TRBJ2-2, with a possible D match to TRBD2 (7 bases). V was pared by 0 bases and J by 6 bases, with 15 bases between. Germline assignment: CDR1 SGDLS and CDR2 YYNGEE. This CDR3 region has 16 residues. The DNA of the CDR3 is TGTGCCAGCAGCGTAGAGTGGGGGGGCCGTGCCGGGGAGCTGTTTTTT. Encoded protein: CASSVEWGGRAGELFF. Full variable domain (rest looked up from reference TRBV9 and TRBJ2-2): DSGVTQTPKHLITATGQRVTLRCSPRSGDLSVYWYQQSLDQGLQFLIQYYNGEERAKGNILERFSAQQFPDLHSELNLSSLELGDSALYFCASSVEWGGRAGELFFGEGSRLTVL.

This clone showed up just once. V gene TRBV5-8 combines with J gene TRBJ1-2; 9 bases are a match to TRBD1. Germline V gives CDR1 SGHTS, CDR2 YDEGEE. The length of the CDR3 is 16 residues. The trim removed 1 base at V and 4 bases at J, leaving 8 bases unmatched. In DNA form, the CDR3 reads TGTGCCAGCAGCTTGAAGGGACAGGGATTGGTCTATGGCTACACCTTC. As protein: CASSLKGQGLVYGYTF.

This clone was observed a single time. This sequence joins TRBV2 and TRBJ2-1; 8 bases match TRBD1. The V gene end was trimmed by 4 bases and the J gene end by 7 bases; junction bases not matched to a gene: 9. Germline-derived CDR1 and CDR2 are SNHLY and FYNNEI. This CDR3 spans 15 amino acids. The CDR3 loop is CASSVKTGAGNEQFF. Written as DNA, the CDR3 is TGTGCCAGCAGTGTAAAGACAGGGGCAGGAAATGAGCAGTTCTTC.

V is TRBV9 and J is TRBJ1-1; no clear D. The length of the CDR3 is 12 residues. V was pared by 3 bases and J by 3 bases, with 6 bases between. In germline, CDR1 is SGDLS, CDR2 YYNGEE. The CDR3 coding sequence is TGTGCCAGCAGCGGAATTTACACTGAAGCTTTCTTT. Its protein is CASSGIYTEAFF.

The chain carries TRBV5-1 and TRBJ2-2; D is tentatively TRBD1 or TRBD2 (5 bases each). V dropped 0 bases and J dropped 4 bases, with 10 bases sitting between them. The CDR3 is 15 amino acids. Germline V CDR1 and CDR2: SGHRS, YFSETQ. CDR3 sequence (DNA): TGCGCCAGCAGCTTGGCCGCCGGGGCCACCGGGGAGCTGTTTTTT. Encoded protein: CASSLAAGATGELFF.

CDR3 DNA: TGTGCCAGCAGTTCTCACTCCAGGGGGCTCGTCTATGGCTACACCTTC. Translated, it gives CASSSHSRGLVYGYTF. The chain uses TRBV28 and TRBJ1-2; TRBD1 matches at 8 bases. With 4 bases clipped from V and 4 bases from J, the junction kept 11 bases outside the gene matches. CDR1 is MDHEN and CDR2 is SYDVKM in the germline V gene. This CDR3 is 16 amino acids long.

The chain recombines TRBV5-1 with TRBJ2-5; 9 bases line up with TRBD1. This CDR3 is built from 18 residues. Germline CDR1 is SGHRS and CDR2 is YFSETQ. J was trimmed by 2 bases and V by 4 bases; bases with no gene match: 15. Here the CDR3 reads CASSLTVRGTGWQETQYF. Here the CDR3 DNA reads TGCGCCAGCAGCCTAACGGTCCGAGGGACAGGGTGGCAAGAGACCCAGTACTTC.

The chain carries TRBV4-3 and TRBJ2-1; 11 bases are a match to TRBD2. Germline loops: CDR1 LGHNA, CDR2 YSLEER. This CDR3 comprises 16 residues. Unmatched junction bases numbered 2, after V lost 2 bases and J lost 2 bases. CDR3 sequence reads: CASSQLSGGAYNEQFF. DNA for the CDR3: TGCGCCAGCAGCCAACTTAGCGGGGGGGCCTACAATGAGCAGTTCTTC.

CDR3 nucleotides: TGTGCCAGCAGCTCGAGGGGGACCGACAATGAAAAACTGTTTTTT. It yields the protein CASSSRGTDNEKLFF. The genes are TRBV28 and TRBJ1-4, with a tentative D call TRBD1 (6 bases). V lost 6 bases, J lost 5 bases, and 16 bases lay in between. The length of the CDR3 is 15 residues. Germline CDR1 reads MDHEN; CDR2 reads SYDVKM.

The rearrangement joins TRBV6-5 to TRBJ1-3, with 8 bases matching TRBD1. The V gene's germline CDR1 is MNHEY and CDR2 SVGAGI. This CDR3 region has 15 residues. V shed 0 bases, J shed 2 bases, and the junction held 0 bases outside the gene matches. The CDR3 here is CASSYSTGAGNTIYF. CDR3 nucleotides: TGTGCCAGCAGTTACTCGACAGGGGCTGGAAACACCATATATTTT.

This chain joins TRBV5-1 and TRBJ2-5; TRBD1 matches 8 bases. In germline, CDR1 is SGHRS, CDR2 YFSETQ. CDR3 size: 15 residues. With 2 bases clipped from V and 1 base from J, the junction kept 4 bases outside the gene matches. Here the CDR3 reads CASSFGQGAQETQYF. CDR3 nucleotide sequence: TGCGCCAGCAGCTTTGGACAGGGTGCCCAAGAGACCCAGTACTTC. The variable domain in full, completed from reference TRBV5-1 and TRBJ2-5, reads KAGVTQTPRYLIKTRGQQVTLSCSPISGHRSVSWYQQTPGQGLQFLFEYFSETQRNKGNFPGRFSGRQFSNSRSEMNVSTLELGDSALYLCASSFGQGAQETQYFGPGTRLLVL.

The chain uses TRBV7-9 and TRBJ1-2; 8 bases line up with TRBD1. Germline loops: CDR1 SEHNR, CDR2 FQNEAQ (reference sequence). The CDR3 is made up of 16 amino acids. Trimming took 1 base from V and 3 from J; bases not matched to a gene: 7. In nucleotides, the CDR3 is TGTGCCAGCAGCTTAGGGTCGGGACAGGACTACTATGGCTACACCTTC. It is translated as CASSLGSGQDYYGYTF.

The chain employs TRBV5-6 and TRBJ2-1; the match to TRBD1 covers 7 bases. Germline CDR1 is SGHDT and CDR2 is YYEEEE. With 2 bases clipped from V and 3 bases from J, the junction kept 14 bases outside the gene matches. The length of the CDR3 is 18 residues. The CDR3 sequence: CASSLSRDSQLGYNEQFF. Written as DNA, the CDR3 is TGTGCCAGCAGCTTATCTAGGGACAGCCAGTTGGGCTACAATGAGCAGTTCTTC.

The rearrangement joins TRBV2 to TRBJ2-7; 10 nucleotides align to TRBD1. The CDR3 totals 16 residues. Per germline, CDR1 SNHLY and CDR2 FYNNEI. With V trimmed by 4 bases and J by 2 bases, 8 bases remained unmatched. The CDR3 DNA is TGTGCCAGCAGTGTATCCGGGACAGGGGTTGCCTACGAGCAGTACTTC. Residues: CASSVSGTGVAYEQYF.

V gene TRBV4-1 combines with J gene TRBJ2-1; 7 bases fit TRBD2. Losses at the gene ends were 3 bases for V and 0 bases for J; bases not matched to a gene: 8. CDR1 MGHRA and CDR2 YSYEKL come from the germline V gene. This CDR3 has 17 residues. The CDR3 loop is CASSQTLAASSYNEQFF. CDR3 DNA: TGCGCCAGCAGCCAGACCCTAGCGGCGAGCTCCTACAATGAGCAGTTCTTC.

In its sample, this clone was seen a few times. This chain connects TRBV4-3 to TRBJ1-4, with 7 bases aligning to TRBD1. This CDR3 is built from 14 residues. Germline V lookup: CDR1 LGHNA, CDR2 YSLEER. J gave up 6 bases and V 1 base, and 2 bases lay outside the gene matches. The CDR3 DNA is TGCGCCAGCAGCCAAGGACAGGGACATGAAAAACTGTTTTTT. Residues: CASSQGQGHEKLFF.

V is TRBV29-1 and J is TRBJ2-3, with 7 bases lining up with TRBD1. Germline CDR1 is SQVTM and CDR2 is ANQGSEA. The CDR3 covers 14 residues. With 7 bases clipped from V and 0 bases from J, the junction kept 7 bases outside the gene matches. This chain's CDR3 is CSAAKGASTDTQYF. The CDR3 DNA reads as TGCAGCGCCGCCAAGGGGGCTAGCACAGATACGCAGTATTTT.

This chain links TRBV7-2 with TRBJ2-1; 9 nucleotides align to TRBD2. The V segment lost 1 base and the J segment 8 bases; nucleotides outside the gene matches: 6. CDR1 SGHTA and CDR2 FQGNSA come from the germline V gene. This CDR3 has 15 residues. This CDR3 reads CASSLVRTSAHEQFF. In nucleotides, the CDR3 is TGTGCCAGCAGCTTAGTGCGGACTAGCGCTCATGAGCAGTTCTTC.

The chain carries TRBV11-2 and TRBJ2-3; D ambiguous. The CDR3 runs 15 residues. V dropped 1 base and J dropped 0 bases, with 8 bases sitting between them. Germline V gene sequence: CDR1 SGHAT, CDR2 FQNNGV. The CDR3 here is CASSLGGYSTDTQYF. In nucleotides, the CDR3 is TGTGCCAGCAGCTTAGGGGGATACAGCACAGATACGCAGTATTTT.

The chain combines TRBV19 with TRBJ2-7, with TRBD1 identical over 7 bases. V was pared by 1 base and J by 3 bases, with 6 bases of the junction left unmatched. The length of the CDR3 is 15 residues. Germline V gives CDR1 LNHDA, CDR2 SQIVND (reference sequence). CDR3 sequence: CASSIAAGGFYEQYF. The CDR3 nucleotides read TGTGCCAGTAGTATAGCGGCAGGGGGTTTCTACGAGCAGTACTTC.

V gene TRBV10-3 combines with J gene TRBJ2-3, with 12 bases identical to TRBD2. The CDR3 covers 19 residues. V shed 6 bases and J 1 base; nucleotides not matched to a gene: 14. The germline gives CDR1 ENHRY, CDR2 SYGVKD. The CDR3 DNA reads TGTGCCATCAGCGCGATTACCGGGACTAGCGGGTTTGGCACAGATACGCAGTATTTT. Its translation is CAISAITGTSGFGTDTQYF.

The J gene is TRBJ2-7, the V gene TRBV27; 8 bases match TRBD2. The CDR3 has 15 amino acids. V was clipped by 6 bases and J by 7 bases; unmatched bases: 14. Germline V gene data show CDR1 as MNHEY and CDR2 as SMNVEV (reference sequence). DNA for the CDR3: TGTGCCAGCAGCCGGGGGGGAGCGGGAGTGTTTGAGCAGTACTTC. This gives the protein CASSRGGAGVFEQYF.

This chain uses TRBV4-3 with TRBJ2-1; 9 bases match TRBD2. The CDR3 has 15 amino acids. Germline loops: CDR1 LGHNA, CDR2 YSLEER. The V segment lost 4 bases and the J segment 5 bases; nucleotides outside the gene matches: 6. The CDR3 reads CASSPLAGVHNEQFF. The CDR3 bases are TGCGCCAGCAGCCCCTTAGCGGGAGTACACAATGAGCAGTTCTTC.

The chain uses TRBV10-3 and TRBJ2-3; possibly TRBD2 for D (8 bases). Germline V gives CDR1 ENHRY, CDR2 SYGVKD. The CDR3 loop spans 14 amino acids. V lost 10 bases to trimming and J lost 2 bases, with 16 bases between them. CDR3 sequence reads: CATGRGPSTDTQYF. CDR3 in DNA: TGTGCCACCGGGAGGGGGCCCTCCACAGATACGCAGTATTTT.

This clone has only a few counts. The V and J genes are TRBV2 and TRBJ1-5; unclear D gene. Between the trimmed V and J ends, which lost 8 bases and 6 bases, there was a span of 14 bases. The CDR3 is 13 residues long. Germline loops: CDR1 SNHLY, CDR2 FYNNEI. CDR3 sequence (DNA): TGTGCCAGCGTGGGGAGGGTGGGTCAGCCCCAGCATTTT. Its translation: CASVGRVGQPQHF.

This clone has only one observation. The chain carries TRBV7-2 and TRBJ1-2; D is undetermined. Trimming left V 2 bases short and J 2 bases short, with 6 bases between. This CDR3 has 13 residues. CDR1 SGHTA and CDR2 FQGNSA come from the germline V gene. The CDR3 loop is CASSLNPNYGYTF. The DNA of the CDR3 is TGTGCCAGCAGCTTAAACCCCAACTATGGCTACACCTTC.